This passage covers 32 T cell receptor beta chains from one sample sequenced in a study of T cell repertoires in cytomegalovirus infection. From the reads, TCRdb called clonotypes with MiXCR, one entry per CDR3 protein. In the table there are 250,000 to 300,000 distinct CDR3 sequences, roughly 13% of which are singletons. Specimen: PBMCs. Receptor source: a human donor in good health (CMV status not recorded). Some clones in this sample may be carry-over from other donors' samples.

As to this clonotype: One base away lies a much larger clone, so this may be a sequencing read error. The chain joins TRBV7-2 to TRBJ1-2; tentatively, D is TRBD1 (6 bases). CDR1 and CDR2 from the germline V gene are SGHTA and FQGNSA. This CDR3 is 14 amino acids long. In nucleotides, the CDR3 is TGTGCCAGCAGCCCCCGGGCGGGGGCAAATGGCTACGCCTTC. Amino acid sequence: CASSPRAGANGYAF. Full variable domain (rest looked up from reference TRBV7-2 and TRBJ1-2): GAGVSQSPSNKVTEKGKDVELRCDPISGHTALYWYRQSLGQGLEFLIYFQGNSAPDKSGLPSDRFSAERTGGSVSTLTIQRTQQEDSAVYLCASSPRAGANGYAFGSGTRLTVV.

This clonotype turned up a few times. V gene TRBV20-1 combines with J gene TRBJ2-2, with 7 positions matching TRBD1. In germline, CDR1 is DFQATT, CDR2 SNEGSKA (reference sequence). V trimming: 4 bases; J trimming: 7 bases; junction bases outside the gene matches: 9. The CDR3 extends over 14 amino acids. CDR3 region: CSATTRQGVGELFF. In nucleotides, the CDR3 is TGCAGTGCTACGACCAGACAGGGAGTCGGGGAGCTGTTTTTT.

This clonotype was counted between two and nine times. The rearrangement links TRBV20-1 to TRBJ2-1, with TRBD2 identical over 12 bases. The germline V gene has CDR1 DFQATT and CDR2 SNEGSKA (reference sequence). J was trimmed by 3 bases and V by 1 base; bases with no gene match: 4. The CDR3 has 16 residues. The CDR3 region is CSARARTSGNYNEQFF. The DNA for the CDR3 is TGCAGTGCTAGAGCTCGGACTAGCGGGAACTACAATGAGCAGTTCTTC.

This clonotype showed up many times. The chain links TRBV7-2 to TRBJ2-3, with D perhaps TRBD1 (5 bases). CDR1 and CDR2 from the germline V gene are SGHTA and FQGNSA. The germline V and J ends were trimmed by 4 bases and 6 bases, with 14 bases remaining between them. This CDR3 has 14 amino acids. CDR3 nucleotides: TGTGCCAGCAGCTCCGGACACCGGACGGATACGCAGTATTTT. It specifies CASSSGHRTDTQYF.

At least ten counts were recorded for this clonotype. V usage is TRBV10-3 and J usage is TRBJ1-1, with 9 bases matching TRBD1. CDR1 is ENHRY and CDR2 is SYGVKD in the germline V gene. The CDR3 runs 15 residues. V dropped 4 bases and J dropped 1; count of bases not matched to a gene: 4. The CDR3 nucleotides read TGTGCCATCAGTGGACAGGGGGTGAGGAACACTGAAGCTTTCTTT. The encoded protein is CAISGQGVRNTEAFF.

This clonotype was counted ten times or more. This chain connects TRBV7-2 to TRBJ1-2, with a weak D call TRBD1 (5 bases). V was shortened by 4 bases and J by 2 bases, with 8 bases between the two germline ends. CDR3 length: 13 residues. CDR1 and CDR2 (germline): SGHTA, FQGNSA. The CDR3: CASSYDRNYGYTF. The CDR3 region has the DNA TGTGCCAGCAGCTATGACAGAAACTATGGCTACACCTTC.

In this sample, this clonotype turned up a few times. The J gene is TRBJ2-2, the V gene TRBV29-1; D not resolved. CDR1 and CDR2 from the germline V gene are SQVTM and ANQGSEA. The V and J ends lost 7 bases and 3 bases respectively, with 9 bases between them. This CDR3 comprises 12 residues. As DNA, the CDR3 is TGCAGCGGGGAAGGCTACACCGGGGAGCTGTTTTTT. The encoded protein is CSGEGYTGELFF.

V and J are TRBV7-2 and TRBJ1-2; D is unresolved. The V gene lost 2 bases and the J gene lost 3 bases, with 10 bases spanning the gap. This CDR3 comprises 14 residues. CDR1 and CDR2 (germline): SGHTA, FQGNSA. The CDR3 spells CASSLKQTYYGYTF. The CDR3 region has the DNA TGTGCCAGCAGCTTAAAGCAGACTTACTATGGCTACACCTTC.

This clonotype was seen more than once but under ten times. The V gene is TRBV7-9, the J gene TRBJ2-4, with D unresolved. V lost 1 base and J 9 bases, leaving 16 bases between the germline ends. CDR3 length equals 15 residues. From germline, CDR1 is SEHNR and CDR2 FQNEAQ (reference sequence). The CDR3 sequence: CASSLDGTTGGIQYF. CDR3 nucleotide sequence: TGTGCCAGCAGCTTAGACGGCACCACCGGCGGCATTCAGTACTTC.

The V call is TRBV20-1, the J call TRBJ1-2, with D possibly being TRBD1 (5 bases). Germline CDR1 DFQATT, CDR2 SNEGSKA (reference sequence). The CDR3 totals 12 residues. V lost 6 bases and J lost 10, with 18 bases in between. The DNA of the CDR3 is TGCAGTGCAAACACAGGAGGCTCTGCCTACACCTTC. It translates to CSANTGGSAYTF.

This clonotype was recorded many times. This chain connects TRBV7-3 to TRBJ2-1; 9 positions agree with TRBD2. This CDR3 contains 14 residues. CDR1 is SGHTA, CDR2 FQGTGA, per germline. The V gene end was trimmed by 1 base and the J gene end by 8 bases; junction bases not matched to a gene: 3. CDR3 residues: CASSLIAGGYEQFF. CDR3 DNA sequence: TGTGCCAGCAGCTTAATTGCGGGGGGGTATGAGCAGTTCTTC.

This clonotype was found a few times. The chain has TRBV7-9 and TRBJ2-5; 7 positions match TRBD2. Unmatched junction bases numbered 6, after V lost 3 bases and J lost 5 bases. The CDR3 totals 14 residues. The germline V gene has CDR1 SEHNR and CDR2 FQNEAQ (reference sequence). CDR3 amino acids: CASSFGGGDETQYF. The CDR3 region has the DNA TGTGCCAGCAGCTTTGGGGGGGGTGATGAGACCCAGTACTTC.

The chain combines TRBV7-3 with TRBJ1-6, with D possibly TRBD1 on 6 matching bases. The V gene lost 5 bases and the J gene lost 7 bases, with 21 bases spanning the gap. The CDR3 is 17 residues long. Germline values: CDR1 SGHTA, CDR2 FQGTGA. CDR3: CASSERESQGTNSPLHF. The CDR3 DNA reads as TGTGCCAGCAGCGAACGAGAATCCCAGGGGACGAATTCACCCCTCCACTTT.

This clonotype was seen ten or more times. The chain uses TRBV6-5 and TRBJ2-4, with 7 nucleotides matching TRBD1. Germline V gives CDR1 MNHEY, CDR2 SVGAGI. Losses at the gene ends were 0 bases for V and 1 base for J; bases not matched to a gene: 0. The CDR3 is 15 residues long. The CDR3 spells CASSYSTGAKNIQYF. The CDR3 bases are TGTGCCAGCAGTTACTCGACAGGGGCCAAAAACATTCAGTACTTC.

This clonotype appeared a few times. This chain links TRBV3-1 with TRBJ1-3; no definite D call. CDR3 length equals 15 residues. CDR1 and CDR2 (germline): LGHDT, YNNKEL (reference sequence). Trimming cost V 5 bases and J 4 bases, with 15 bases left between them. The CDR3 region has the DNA TGTGCCAGCAGCAAGGCCCTCCATCCAGGAAACACCATATATTTT. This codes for CASSKALHPGNTIYF. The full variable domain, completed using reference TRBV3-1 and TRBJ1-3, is DTAVSQTPKYLVTQMGNDKSIKCEQNLGHDTMYWYKQDSKKFLKIMFSYNNKELIINETVPNRFSPKSPDKAHLNLHINSLELGDSAVYFCASSKALHPGNTIYFGEGSWLTVV.

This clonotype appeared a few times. The CDR3 DNA follows: TGTGCCAGCTCAAATCTCAGGGGCCCTGAAGCTTTCTTT. This gives the protein CASSNLRGPEAFF. V is TRBV18 and J is TRBJ1-1, with D perhaps TRBD1 (6 bases). The CDR3 is made up of 13 amino acids. CDR1 KGHSH and CDR2 LQKENI come from the germline V gene. V dropped 5 bases and J dropped 6 bases, with 13 bases sitting between them.

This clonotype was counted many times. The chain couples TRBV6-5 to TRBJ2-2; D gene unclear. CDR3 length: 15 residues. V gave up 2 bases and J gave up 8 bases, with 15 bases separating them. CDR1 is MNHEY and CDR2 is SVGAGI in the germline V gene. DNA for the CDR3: TGTGCCAGCAGTTACGGGCTGTTGAAGGAAGGGGAGCTGTTTTTT. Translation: CASSYGLLKEGELFF.

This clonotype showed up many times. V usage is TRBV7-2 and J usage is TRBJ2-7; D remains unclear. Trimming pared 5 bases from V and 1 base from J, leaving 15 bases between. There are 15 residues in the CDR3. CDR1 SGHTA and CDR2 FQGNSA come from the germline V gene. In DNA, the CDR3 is TGTGCCAGCAGCCGCTCGGCGAGTGAGTCCTACGAGCAGTACTTC. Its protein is CASSRSASESYEQYF.

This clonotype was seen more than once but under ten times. CDR3 sequence reads: CSIRLIAATDTQYF. The CDR3 coding sequence is TGCAGCATACGACTGATAGCGGCCACAGATACGCAGTATTTT. V is TRBV29-1 and J is TRBJ2-3; D may be TRBD2 (6 bases). In germline, CDR1 is SQVTM, CDR2 ANQGSEA. V shed 8 bases and J shed 2 bases, with 17 bases lying between them. The length of the CDR3 is 14 residues.

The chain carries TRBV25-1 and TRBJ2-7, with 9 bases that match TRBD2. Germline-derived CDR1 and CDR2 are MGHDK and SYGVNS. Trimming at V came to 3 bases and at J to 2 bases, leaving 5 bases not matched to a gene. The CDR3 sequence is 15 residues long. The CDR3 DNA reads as TGTGCCAGCAGTGATCGGGCTAGCGGGACCTACGAGCAGTACTTC. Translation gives CASSDRASGTYEQYF.

The CDR3, as DNA: TGCAGTGCTAGGGGAGGGGAAGAGGGCGATGGCTACACCTTC. Amino acid sequence: CSARGGEEGDGYTF. The genes are TRBV20-1 and TRBJ1-2, with a weak D call TRBD1 (5 bases). V lost 3 bases and J lost 6, with 17 bases in between. Germline-derived CDR1 and CDR2 are DFQATT and SNEGSKA (reference sequence). The CDR3 totals 14 residues.

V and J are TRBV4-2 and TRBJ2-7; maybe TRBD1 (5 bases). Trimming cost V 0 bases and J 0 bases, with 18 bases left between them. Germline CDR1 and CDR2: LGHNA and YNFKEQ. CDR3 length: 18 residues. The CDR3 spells CASSQEARAGSSSYEQYF. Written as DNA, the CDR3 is TGTGCCAGCAGCCAAGAGGCTCGGGCAGGGTCCTCCTCCTACGAGCAGTACTTC.

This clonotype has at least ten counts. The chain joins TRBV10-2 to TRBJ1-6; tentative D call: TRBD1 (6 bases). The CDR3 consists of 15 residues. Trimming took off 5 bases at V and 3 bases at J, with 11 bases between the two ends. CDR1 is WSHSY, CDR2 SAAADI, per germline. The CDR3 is CASSYRAVYNSPLHF. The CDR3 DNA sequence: TGCGCCAGCAGTTACAGGGCGGTCTATAATTCACCCCTCCACTTT.

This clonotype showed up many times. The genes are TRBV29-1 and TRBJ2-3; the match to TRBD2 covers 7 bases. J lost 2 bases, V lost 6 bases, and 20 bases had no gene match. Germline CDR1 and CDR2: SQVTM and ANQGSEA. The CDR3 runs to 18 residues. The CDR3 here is CSVARWRERAQSTDTQYF. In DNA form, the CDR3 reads TGCAGCGTCGCCAGGTGGCGGGAGCGGGCGCAGTCCACAGATACGCAGTATTTT.

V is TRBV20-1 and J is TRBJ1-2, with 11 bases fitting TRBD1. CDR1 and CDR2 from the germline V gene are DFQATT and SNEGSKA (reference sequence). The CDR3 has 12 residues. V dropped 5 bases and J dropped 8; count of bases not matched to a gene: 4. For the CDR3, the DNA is TGCAGTGCTTCGGACAGGGGGCAAGGCTACACCTTC. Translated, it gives CSASDRGQGYTF.

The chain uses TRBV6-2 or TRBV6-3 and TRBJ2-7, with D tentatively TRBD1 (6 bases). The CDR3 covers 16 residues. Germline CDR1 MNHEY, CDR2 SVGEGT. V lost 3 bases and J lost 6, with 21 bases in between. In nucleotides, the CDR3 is TGTGCCAGCAGTTATCTTGGGGGCGCGAGTTTTCGCGAGCAGTACTTC. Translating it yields CASSYLGGASFREQYF.

In DNA, the CDR3 is TGCAGCGTTGCAGTAGGGCAAGAGACCCAGTACTTC. Amino acid sequence: CSVAVGQETQYF. This rearrangement joins TRBV29-1 to TRBJ2-5; D gene uncertain. CDR1 SQVTM and CDR2 ANQGSEA come from the germline V gene. V lost 4 bases, J lost 2 bases, and 8 bases lay in between. The CDR3 consists of 12 residues.

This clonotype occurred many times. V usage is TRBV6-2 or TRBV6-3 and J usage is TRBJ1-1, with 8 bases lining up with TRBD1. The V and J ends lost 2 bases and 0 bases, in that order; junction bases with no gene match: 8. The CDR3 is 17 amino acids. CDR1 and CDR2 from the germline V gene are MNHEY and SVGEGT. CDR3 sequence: CASSYPVDRGMNTEAFF. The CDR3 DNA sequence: TGTGCCAGCAGTTACCCCGTCGACAGGGGTATGAACACTGAAGCTTTCTTT.

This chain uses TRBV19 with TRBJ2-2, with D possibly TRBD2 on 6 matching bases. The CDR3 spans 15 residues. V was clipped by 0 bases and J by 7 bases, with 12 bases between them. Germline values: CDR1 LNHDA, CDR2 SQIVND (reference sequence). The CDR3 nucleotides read TGTGCCAGTAGTATAGATCGGAGGGCGATCGGGGAGCTGTTTTTT. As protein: CASSIDRRAIGELFF.

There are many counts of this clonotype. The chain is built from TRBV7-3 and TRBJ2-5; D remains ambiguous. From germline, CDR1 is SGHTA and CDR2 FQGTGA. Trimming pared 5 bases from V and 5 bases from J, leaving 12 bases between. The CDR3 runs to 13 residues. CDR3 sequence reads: CASSPGSGETQYF. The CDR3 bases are TGTGCCAGCAGCCCCGGTAGTGGGGAGACCCAGTACTTC.

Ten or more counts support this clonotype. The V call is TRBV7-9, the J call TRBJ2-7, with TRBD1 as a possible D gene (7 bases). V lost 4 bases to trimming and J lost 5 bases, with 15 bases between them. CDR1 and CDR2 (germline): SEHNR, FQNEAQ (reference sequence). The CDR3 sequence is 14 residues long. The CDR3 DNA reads TGTGCCAGCAGCTCCAGGGGGGAATTGGACGAGCAGTACTTC. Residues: CASSSRGELDEQYF.

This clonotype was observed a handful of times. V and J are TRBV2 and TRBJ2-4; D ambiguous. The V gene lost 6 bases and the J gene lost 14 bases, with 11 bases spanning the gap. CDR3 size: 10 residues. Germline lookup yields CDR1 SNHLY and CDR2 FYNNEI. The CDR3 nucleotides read TGTGCCAGCAGAGGGATGTTGGAGTACTTC. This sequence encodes CASRGMLEYF.